Listed below are T cell receptor beta chains from one sample, sequenced in a study of shared clonotypes between healthy human individuals. Sequencing used immunoSEQ multiplex PCR; TCRdb keeps in-frame clones, though not all of them. The sample holds about 580,000 clones, roughly 98% seen once. Sequencing input: naive CD8+ T cells sorted from blood. All receptors derive from a man between 25 and 39 years old in good health. CDR3s include the opening cysteine and the closing phenylalanine or tryptophan. Each record gives: CDR3 length, J gene, V gene, clone size, D gene, CDR3 protein, CDR3 DNA. The D gene is left open where the match is weak. Only part of the rows carry a size: once, few, many, or a class if the clone is expanded.

17,TRBJ2-1,TRBV5-5,once,.,CASRLALTGSSYNEQFF,TGTGCCAGCAGACTGGCCCTCACCGGTAGCTCCTACAATGAGCAGTTCTTC
16,TRBJ1-1,TRBV7-9,.,TRBD1,CASSYPQGVMNTEAFF,TGTGCCAGCAGCTATCCTCAGGGGGTAATGAACACTGAAGCTTTCTTT
16,TRBJ1-3,TRBV29-1,once,.,CSVEDWTESSGNTIYF,TGCAGCGTTGAAGATTGGACAGAGAGCTCTGGAAACACCATATATTTT
15,TRBJ2-1,TRBV5-1,.,TRBD2,CASSARGSSYNEQFF,TGCGCCAGCAGCGCGCGGGGGAGCTCCTACAATGAGCAGTTCTTC
14,TRBJ2-1,TRBV2,.,.,CARTSGRAYNEQFF,TGTGCCAGGACAAGCGGTAGAGCTTACAATGAGCAGTTCTTC
17,TRBJ2-7,TRBV27,.,.,CASSLLGSGWINYEQYF,TGTGCCAGCAGTTTATTGGGCTCAGGATGGATAAACTACGAGCAGTACTTC
16,TRBJ2-3,TRBV10-1,.,TRBD1,CASSEWGQKKTDTQYF,TGCGCCAGCAGTGAGTGGGGACAGAAGAAGACAGATACGCAGTATTTT
13,TRBJ2-1,TRBV19,once,TRBD2,CASSLSSGREQFF,TGTGCCAGTAGTCTCTCTAGCGGGAGGGAACAGTTCTTC
13,TRBJ2-5,TRBV18,.,.,CASSPEGTETQYF,TGTGCCAGCTCACCTGAGGGCACAGAGACCCAGTACTTC
15,TRBJ1-1,TRBV9,.,.,CASSVGGGPGTEAFF,TGTGCCAGCAGCGTAGGTGGAGGCCCCGGCACTGAAGCTTTCTTT
16,TRBJ1-2,TRBV27,.,.,CASSLSVAGFNYGYTF,TGTGCCAGCAGTTTATCCGTGGCAGGCTTTAACTATGGCTACACCTTC
15,TRBJ1-2,TRBV2,few,.,CASSEAVVSGDGYTF,TGTGCCAGCAGTGAAGCCGTAGTTTCCGGGGATGGCTACACCTTC
18,TRBJ2-7,TRBV7-8,.,TRBD2,CASSQRRPSGSLSYEQYF,TGTGCCAGCAGCCAGAGGCGCCCTAGCGGGAGTCTCTCCTACGAGCAGTACTTC
12,TRBJ2-7,TRBV29-1,.,.,CSVVGNSYEQYF,TGCAGCGTTGTTGGTAACTCCTACGAGCAGTACTTC
14,TRBJ1-1,TRBV16,.,TRBD1,CASSYRGLVAEAFF,TGTGCCAGCAGCTACAGGGGGCTTGTGGCTGAAGCTTTCTTT
16,TRBJ2-5,TRBV28,.,TRBD2,CASSRGVGLAEETQYF,TGTGCCAGCAGTAGGGGCGTTGGACTAGCGGAAGAGACCCAGTACTTC
13,TRBJ2-7,TRBV7-9,.,.,CASSDDFQDEQYF,TGTGCCAGCAGCGACGATTTCCAGGACGAGCAGTACTTC
14,TRBJ2-7,TRBV27,.,.,CASRGLGAVYEQYF,TGTGCCAGCAGGGGACTGGGGGCAGTCTACGAGCAGTACTTC
15,TRBJ2-3,TRBV6-1,.,TRBD2,CASSKTSGITDTQYF,TGTGCCAGCAGTAAGACTAGCGGAATCACAGATACGCAGTATTTT
15,TRBJ2-1,TRBV28,.,.,CASSLYTSSYNEQFF,TGTGCCAGCAGTTTATATACGAGCTCCTACAATGAGCAGTTCTTC
16,TRBJ2-1,TRBV7-6,.,TRBD2,CASSSLTSGTQNEQFF,TGTGCCAGCAGCTCCCTTACTAGCGGGACACAAAATGAGCAGTTCTTC
13,TRBJ2-1,TRBV27,.,.,CASSSINSNEQFF,TGTGCCAGCAGTTCCATTAATAGCAATGAGCAGTTCTTC
15,TRBJ2-1,TRBV7-2,.,.,CASSLWLAINNEQFF,TGTGCCAGCAGCTTATGGCTAGCAATCAACAATGAGCAGTTCTTC
15,TRBJ2-7,TRBV5-6,.,.,CASSQVMAPGYEQYF,TGTGCCAGCAGCCAAGTTATGGCTCCCGGTTACGAGCAGTACTTC
14,TRBJ2-5,TRBV25-1,.,.,CASSVGVTQETQYF,TGTGCCAGCAGTGTGGGAGTCACCCAAGAGACCCAGTACTTC
13,TRBJ2-7,TRBV7-9,.,TRBD2,CASSRTSGYEQYF,TGTGCCAGCAGCCGAACTAGCGGGTACGAGCAGTACTTC